This is a list of T cell receptor beta chains from one sample in a study of blood T cell repertoires in COVID-19. Produced via immunoSEQ multiplex PCR; TCRdb's table is partial and in-frame only. This sample has roughly 340,000 clones, with around 90% found just once. Material for sequencing was peripheral blood. The receptors shown here come from a woman younger than 35 who had recovered from COVID-19. Each CDR3 is given without its conserved first and last residue. The order of the fields is CDR3 length, J gene, V gene, CDR3 protein.

11 TRBJ1-5 TRBV19 ASRLNRINPQH
10 TRBJ1-2 TRBV30 AWRGALYGYT
14 TRBJ2-1 TRBV29-1 SVEPLDSANYNEQF
13 TRBJ2-1 TRBV11-3 ASSFQGQGLNEQF
19 TRBJ2-1 TRBV6-2/TRBV6-3 ASSRHLGLAGPTLSYNEQF
13 TRBJ2-3 TRBV18 ASSPRAGLADTQY
12 TRBJ2-3 TRBV6-5 ATQIAENTDTQY
13 TRBJ2-3 TRBV19 ASSMSSAFPDTQY
13 TRBJ2-1 TRBV9 ASSRGLAANNEQF
15 TRBJ2-2 TRBV6-2/TRBV6-3 ASSLPPRRGGTGELF
15 TRBJ2-2 TRBV7-8 ASSLRESSGKSGELF
14 TRBJ1-5 TRBV7-2 ASSLPQGASNQPQH
13 TRBJ1-4 TRBV1 TSSPNRGLGEKLF
13 TRBJ2-1 TRBV6-5 ASRRLADLHNEQF
15 TRBJ1-3 TRBV14 ASSQDWRVHSGNTIY
11 TRBJ1-2 TRBV6-5 ASSRGGASGYT
12 TRBJ1-1 TRBV18 ASSPLQGDTEAF
12 TRBJ1-5 TRBV27 ASSSRGPNQPQH
14 TRBJ1-3 TRBV7-9 ASSFPDSSSGNTIY
13 TRBJ1-2 TRBV27 ASSLLPPGRNGYT
14 TRBJ1-2 TRBV4-3 ASSRRGGVGSYGYT
14 TRBJ1-2 TRBV11-3 ASSGGTERRNYGYT
13 TRBJ2-2 TRBV4-3 ASSQDPGRGWELF
14 TRBJ1-6 TRBV4-3 ASSLNRVENNSPLH
13 TRBJ1-5 TRBV6-5 ASRLIGNSNQPQH
12 TRBJ2-1 TRBV5-1 ASSLGQGYNEQF
13 TRBJ2-1 TRBV13 ASSLGQGLAGGEF
13 TRBJ2-1 TRBV5-1 ASSLVASGTLEQF
13 TRBJ1-1 TRBV7-9 ASSFGGAENTEAF